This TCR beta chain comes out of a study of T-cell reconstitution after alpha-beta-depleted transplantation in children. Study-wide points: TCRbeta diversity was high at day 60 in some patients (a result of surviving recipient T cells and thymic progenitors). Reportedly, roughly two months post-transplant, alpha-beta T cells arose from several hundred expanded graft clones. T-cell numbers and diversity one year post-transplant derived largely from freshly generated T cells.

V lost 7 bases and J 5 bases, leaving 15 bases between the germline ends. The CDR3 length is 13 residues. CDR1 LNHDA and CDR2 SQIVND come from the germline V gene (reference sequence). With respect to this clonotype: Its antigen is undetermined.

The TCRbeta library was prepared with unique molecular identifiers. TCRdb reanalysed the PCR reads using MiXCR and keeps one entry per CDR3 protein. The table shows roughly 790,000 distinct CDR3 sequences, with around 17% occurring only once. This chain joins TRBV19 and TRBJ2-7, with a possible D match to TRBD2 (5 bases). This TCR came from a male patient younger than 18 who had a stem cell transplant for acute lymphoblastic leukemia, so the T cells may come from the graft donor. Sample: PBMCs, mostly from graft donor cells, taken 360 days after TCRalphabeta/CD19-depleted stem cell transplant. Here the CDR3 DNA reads TGTGCCAGTACCTTTAGCGCTTCTGACGAGCAGTACTTC. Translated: CASTFSASDEQYF.